These T cell receptor beta chains were read from a single sample in a study of OX40 agonist ivuxolimab in advanced cancers. Assay used: immunoSEQ multiplex PCR; TCRdb lists only in-frame clones, some missing. Among about 40,000 clones listed, approximately 89% were seen once. Here the sequenced sample was CD4+ or CD8+ T cells sorted from blood, taken in a trial of the OX40 agonist ivuxolimab. The receptors come from an adult with an advanced solid tumor such as melanoma, head and neck, liver or kidney cancer. The CDR3 runs from the conserved cysteine through the conserved F or W. A D gene is named only where the DNA matches it firmly. Some rows mark clone size as missing; the rest say once, few, many or name a class of expanded clone.

size	V	J	D	CDR3	DNA
few	TRBV28	TRBJ2-1	TRBD2	CASSFYLSGSSYNEQFF	TGTGCCAGCAGTTTCTACCTGAGCGGGAGCTCCTACAATGAGCAGTTCTTC
once	TRBV6-5	TRBJ2-7	.	CASSYSRGYGEQYF	TGTGCCAGCAGTTACTCGAGGGGGTACGGCGAGCAGTACTTC
.	TRBV4-1	TRBJ2-7	.	CASRRGIRDEQYF	TGCGCCAGCAGAAGAGGGATTCGGGACGAGCAGTACTTC
.	TRBV7-8	TRBJ2-2	.	CASSWYRENTGELFF	TGTGCCAGCAGCTGGTACAGGGAGAACACCGGGGAGCTGTTTTTT
.	TRBV4-1	TRBJ2-7	.	CASSQDPGASYEQYF	TGCGCCAGCAGCCAAGACCCAGGGGCCAGCTACGAGCAGTACTTC
.	TRBV12-5	TRBJ2-2	.	CASGLPQAYAERNTGELFF	TGTGCTAGTGGTTTACCTCAAGCATACGCGGAAAGGAACACCGGGGAGCTGTTTTTT
.	TRBV7-8	TRBJ2-3	TRBD2	CASSSLANIRDTQYF	TGTGCCAGCAGCTCACTAGCGAACATTAGGGATACGCAGTATTTT
.	TRBV27	TRBJ2-1	.	CASSFLPGTHEQFF	TGTGCCAGCAGTTTCCTTCCCGGGACCCATGAGCAGTTCTTC
.	TRBV4-1	TRBJ2-1	TRBD1	CASSLAGGTGNNEQFF	TGCGCCAGCAGCCTAGCTGGGGGGACAGGGAACAATGAGCAGTTCTTC
.	TRBV6-1	TRBJ1-4	.	CASSEWAGDEKLFF	TGTGCCAGCAGTGAATGGGCGGGTGATGAAAAACTGTTTTTT
.	TRBV28	TRBJ2-3	.	CASHDTDTQYF	TGTGCCAGCCATGATACAGATACGCAGTATTTT
.	TRBV27	TRBJ1-1	.	CASSSLWKRDTEAFF	TGTGCCAGCAGTTCCCTTTGGAAGCGGGACACTGAAGCTTTCTTT
few	TRBV18	TRBJ2-3	TRBD1	CASSKGQGTDTQYF	TGTGCCAGCTCAAAGGGACAGGGAACAGATACGCAGTATTTT
.	TRBV11-2	TRBJ2-5	.	CASSLYSSVGEWGTQYF	TGTGCCAGCAGCTTATATTCGTCCGTCGGCGAATGGGGGACCCAGTACTTC
.	TRBV2	TRBJ2-5	TRBD2	CASSLAGEVSETQYF	TGTGCCAGCAGCCTAGCGGGAGAGGTTTCAGAGACCCAGTACTTC
.	TRBV2	TRBJ2-7	.	CASLGSPSSYEQYF	TGTGCCAGCCTAGGGTCCCCAAGCTCCTACGAGCAGTACTTC
.	TRBV6-4	TRBJ2-3	TRBD2	CASSTTSGSQDTQYF	TGTGCCAGCAGTACCACTAGCGGGAGTCAAGATACGCAGTATTTT
few	TRBV5-1	TRBJ2-2	.	CASSLSVTAGELFF	TGCGCCAGCAGCTTAAGTGTTACCGCCGGGGAGCTGTTTTTT
.	TRBV7-9	TRBJ2-7	.	CASSLAVWGYEQYF	TGTGCCAGCAGCTTAGCGGTTTGGGGCTACGAGCAGTACTTC
.	TRBV6-4	TRBJ2-2	TRBD2	CARTERRGRAGELFF	TGTGCCAGGACCGAGAGGCGCGGGAGGGCCGGGGAGCTGTTTTTT
.	TRBV6-6	TRBJ1-2	.	CASSYWQGSGYTF	TGTGCCAGCAGTTACTGGCAGGGCTCTGGCTACACCTTC
.	TRBV5-6	TRBJ1-1	.	CASSLGVGTGYTEAFF	TGTGCCAGCAGCTTGGGAGTCGGGACGGGGTACACTGAAGCTTTCTTT
.	TRBV6-1	TRBJ2-1	.	CASRPGPEPINEQFF	TGTGCCAGCAGGCCCGGGCCAGAACCCATCAATGAGCAGTTCTTC
.	TRBV4-1	TRBJ2-7	.	CASSPPLGQGEQYF	TGCGCCAGCAGCCCACCCCTGGGTCAAGGCGAGCAGTACTTC
.	TRBV11-2	TRBJ2-7	TRBD2	CASSLPGLALYEQYF	TGTGCCAGCAGCCTCCCGGGACTAGCTTTGTACGAGCAGTACTTC
.	TRBV5-1	TRBJ2-1	TRBD2	CASRLAGAYNEQFF	TGCGCCAGCCGACTAGCGGGAGCCTACAATGAGCAGTTCTTC
.	TRBV2	TRBJ2-1	.	CASSGDYGSYNEQFF	TGTGCCAGCAGTGGAGACTACGGCTCCTACAATGAGCAGTTCTTC
.	TRBV7-2	TRBJ2-2	.	CASSSIGGAAGELFF	TGTGCCAGCAGCTCGATAGGAGGGGCGGCCGGGGAGCTGTTTTTT
.	TRBV5-8	TRBJ2-7	.	CASSFTYEQYF	TGTGCCAGCAGCTTTACCTACGAGCAGTACTTC
.	TRBV6-1	TRBJ1-4	.	CASSELTGPGVEKLFF	TGTGCCAGCAGTGAACTCACAGGACCGGGGGTTGAAAAACTGTTTTTT
.	TRBV27	TRBJ1-2	TRBD1	CASSLYRGTGVVYGYTF	TGTGCCAGCAGTTTATACCGGGGGACAGGGGTCGTCTATGGCTACACCTTC
few	TRBV4-1	TRBJ2-7	TRBD2	CASSPGTSALYEQYF	TGCGCCAGCAGCCCGGGGACTAGCGCTCTCTACGAGCAGTACTTC
.	TRBV19	TRBJ1-1	.	CASTFEGTEAFF	TGTGCCAGTACGTTCGAAGGGACTGAAGCTTTCTTT
.	TRBV4-1	TRBJ2-7	TRBD2	CASSQILAGTYEQYF	TGCGCCAGCAGCCAGATATTAGCGGGGACCTACGAGCAGTACTTC
.	TRBV4-1	TRBJ2-7	.	CASSQVFTSGNANEQYF	TGCGCCAGCAGCCAAGTCTTCACGAGCGGTAACGCTAACGAGCAGTACTTC
.	TRBV7-6	TRBJ2-1	.	CASSLAYPGVSSYNEQFF	TGTGCCAGCAGCTTAGCATATCCGGGCGTCAGCTCCTACAATGAGCAGTTCTTC
.	TRBV5-1	TRBJ1-1	.	CASSLVGPTEAFF	TGCGCCAGCAGCTTGGTGGGTCCCACTGAAGCTTTCTTT
.	TRBV6-5	TRBJ2-7	.	CASSYATREQYF	TGTGCCAGCAGTTACGCCACTCGGGAGCAGTACTTC
.	TRBV15	TRBJ2-7	TRBD1	CATSSSRQGSYEQYF	TGTGCCACCAGCAGCTCTAGACAGGGTTCCTACGAGCAGTACTTC
once	TRBV9	TRBJ2-1	.	CASSVSGWTYNEQFF	TGTGCCAGCAGCGTATCCGGGTGGACCTACAATGAGCAGTTCTTC
.	TRBV11-2	TRBJ2-7	.	CASSSGPGTYEQYF	TGTGCCAGCAGCTCGGGGCCTGGCACCTACGAGCAGTACTTC
.	TRBV5-4	TRBJ2-3	.	CASSFHVTDTQYF	TGTGCCAGCAGCTTCCATGTCACAGATACGCAGTATTTT
.	TRBV9	TRBJ2-6	TRBD1	CATMTGLGANVLTF	TGTGCCACGATGACAGGGTTAGGGGCCAACGTCCTGACTTTC
few	TRBV7-6	TRBJ1-2	TRBD1	CASSPRDRTEGKYGYTF	TGTGCCAGCAGCCCCCGGGACAGAACGGAAGGGAAGTATGGCTACACCTTC
.	TRBV27	TRBJ2-1	TRBD2	CASSTALKREIEQFF	TGTGCCAGCAGTACCGCACTAAAGCGGGAGATTGAGCAGTTCTTC
once	TRBV19	TRBJ2-3	TRBD2	CASRGAGTHTQYF	TGTGCCAGTAGGGGAGCGGGAACACATACGCAGTATTTT
.	TRBV7-9	TRBJ2-5	.	CASSLPGRRLYQETQYF	TGTGCCAGCAGCTTGCCGGGGCGGAGATTGTACCAAGAGACCCAGTACTTC
.	TRBV11-2	TRBJ2-7	.	CASSLGTTYEQYF	TGTGCCAGCAGCTTAGGGACTACCTACGAGCAGTACTTC